This passage covers 19 T cell receptor beta chains from one sample sequenced in a study of vaccination and CD4 T cells after COVID-19. No antigens are known for them. Researchers used the Oncomine TCR Beta short-read assay to sequence DNA from cultured CD4+ T cells. MiXCR, run by TCRdb on the PCR reads, gives a single entry per CDR3 protein. The table shows more than 9,500 distinct CDR3 sequences, with about 37% occurring only once. Treatment here: roughly ten-day PBMC culture with coronavirus spike peptide pools or control peptides (ViraFEST assay). Material for sequencing was cultured CD4+ T cells from blood. These receptors came from a human donor with COVID-19.

The CDR3 loop reads CASSVGGLGTQYF. For the CDR3, the DNA is TGTGCCAGCAGTGTGGGGGGGTTAGGGACCCAGTACTTC. The chain employs TRBV2 and TRBJ2-5, with 7 positions matching TRBD2. The germline V gene has CDR1 SNHLY and CDR2 FYNNEI. Trimming removed 4 bases from V and 7 bases from J; junction bases left unmatched: 6. The CDR3 spans 13 residues. Filled out from reference TRBV2 and TRBJ2-5, the complete variable domain reads EPEVTQTPSHQVTQMGQEVILRCVPISNHLYFYWYRQILGQKVEFLVSFYNNEISEKSEIFDDQFSVERPDGSNFTLKIRSTKLEDSAMYFCASSVGGLGTQYFGPGTRLLVL.

This chain joins TRBV7-2 and TRBJ1-2; D gene unclear. Germline V lookup: CDR1 SGHTA, CDR2 FQGNSA. V was shortened by 0 bases and J by 0 bases, with 8 bases between the two germline ends. The CDR3 covers 15 residues. CDR3 DNA sequence: TGTGCCAGCAGCTTAGCGGTAGGGACTAACTATGGCTACACCTTC. Its protein product is CASSLAVGTNYGYTF.

The chain links TRBV9 to TRBJ1-2; no clear D. V was clipped by 0 bases and J by 6 bases, with 12 bases between them. Germline lookup yields CDR1 SGDLS and CDR2 YYNGEE. This CDR3 region has 14 residues. The CDR3 loop is CASSVAKGDDGYTF. Written as DNA, the CDR3 is TGTGCCAGCAGCGTAGCTAAGGGCGACGATGGCTACACCTTC.

The chain is built from TRBV30 and TRBJ1-4; D perhaps matches TRBD1 (5 bases). V lost 4 bases to trimming and J lost 8 bases, with 14 bases between them. The germline CDR1 and CDR2 sequences are GTSNPN and SVGIG (reference sequence). This CDR3 is built from 13 residues. The CDR3 spells CAWNDSKREKLFF. DNA of the CDR3: TGTGCCTGGAATGACAGTAAACGGGAAAAACTGTTTTTT.

This chain connects TRBV6-2 or TRBV6-3 to TRBJ1-1, with D perhaps matching TRBD1 (6 bases). CDR3 length: 11 residues. CDR1 and CDR2 (germline): MNHEY, SVGEGT. Trimming left V 6 bases short and J 9 bases short, with 11 bases between. The CDR3: CASSAGTQAFF. In DNA form, the CDR3 reads TGTGCCAGCAGCGCCGGGACACAAGCTTTCTTT.

The rearrangement uses TRBV19 and TRBJ2-7; D assignment may be TRBD1 or TRBD2 (6 bases each). Looked up from germline, CDR1 is LNHDA and CDR2 is SQIVND (reference sequence). V lost 1 base to trimming and J lost 2 bases, with 12 bases between them. The CDR3 sequence is 15 residues long. CDR3 DNA: TGTGCCAGTAGTATAGGAGGGGGGCGGACCTACGAGCAGTACTTC. Translated, it gives CASSIGGGRTYEQYF.

This chain links TRBV6-1 with TRBJ2-1, with 12 bases identical to TRBD2. V shed 2 bases and J 4 bases; nucleotides not matched to a gene: 9. The CDR3 runs to 18 residues. Germline-derived CDR1 and CDR2 are MNHNS and SASEGT. The CDR3 DNA sequence: TGTGCCAGCAGTGAAACTCTACTGGGGACTAGCGGGTACAATGAGCAGTTCTTC. Protein product: CASSETLLGTSGYNEQFF.

This clonotype came up a few times. The junction does not match germline at one end; this may be a read error. The genes are TRBV7-7 and TRBJ1-1, with D perhaps matching TRBD1 (5 bases). Germline V gives CDR1 SSHAT, CDR2 FNYEAQ (reference sequence). This CDR3 region has 15 residues. CDR3 protein: CASISTGTANTEAFF. DNA of the CDR3: TGTGCTAGCATATCAACCGGGACGGCGAACACTGAAGCTTTCTTT.

CDR3 region: CASSFRGGPNQPQHF. CDR3 coding DNA: TGTGCCAGCAGCTTCCGAGGGGGCCCCAATCAGCCCCAGCATTTT. This chain uses TRBV7-2 with TRBJ1-5, with 7 bases lining up with TRBD1. Germline V gene sequence: CDR1 SGHTA, CDR2 FQGNSA. This CDR3 has 15 amino acids. Unmatched junction bases numbered 5, after V lost 3 bases and J lost 3 bases.

By share, this clonotype ranks as medium-sized. The rearrangement uses TRBV7-2 and TRBJ2-7, with 15 bases matching TRBD2. The CDR3 extends over 15 amino acids. The germline gives CDR1 SGHTA, CDR2 FQGNSA. V shed 6 bases, J shed 5 bases, and the junction held 5 bases outside the gene matches. CDR3 residues: CASRGGTSGGNEQYF. As DNA, the CDR3 is TGTGCCAGCAGGGGGGGGACTAGCGGGGGGAACGAGCAGTACTTC.

This clonotype has more than one count but fewer than ten. The rearrangement links TRBV20-1 to TRBJ2-5, with D perhaps matching TRBD1 (6 bases). The CDR3 has 14 amino acids. V was clipped by 5 bases and J by 0 bases, with 13 bases between them. Per germline, CDR1 DFQATT and CDR2 SNEGSKA (reference sequence). The CDR3 spells CSASTGEYQETQYF. In DNA, the CDR3 is TGCAGTGCTTCGACAGGAGAGTACCAAGAGACCCAGTACTTC.

The chain joins TRBV5-4 to TRBJ1-1, with D tentatively TRBD1 (5 bases). There are 18 residues in the CDR3. V was clipped by 4 bases and J by 0 bases, with 22 bases between them. Per germline, CDR1 SGHNT and CDR2 YYREEE (reference sequence). CDR3 bases: TGTGCCAGCAGCCGGCCGGGGGGGGGATTGGGGATGAACACTGAAGCTTTCTTT. It translates to CASSRPGGGLGMNTEAFF.

The chain combines TRBV5-6 with TRBJ1-2, with D uncertain. Trimming stripped 2 bases from V and 8 bases from J, with 13 bases between. The germline gives CDR1 SGHDT, CDR2 YYEEEE. This CDR3 contains 13 residues. CDR3 sequence reads: CASSFNGRFGYTF. The DNA of the CDR3 is TGTGCCAGCAGCTTTAACGGGCGTTTCGGCTACACCTTC.

This chain connects TRBV6-2 or TRBV6-3 to TRBJ2-4; TRBD1 might be the D (6 bases). This CDR3 contains 15 residues. V lost 4 bases to trimming and J lost 3 bases, with 13 bases between them. Germline lookup yields CDR1 MNHEY and CDR2 SVGEGT. CDR3 coding DNA: TGTGCCAGCAGTTTCACAGGGAAGGGCAAAAACATTCAGTACTTC. It codes for CASSFTGKGKNIQYF.

In this sample, this clonotype turned up once. The chain employs TRBV6-2 or TRBV6-3 and TRBJ2-7; a possible D gene is TRBD1 (6 bases). The germline V and J ends were trimmed by 4 bases and 4 bases, with 11 bases remaining between them. CDR3 length equals 13 residues. Germline V gene lookup returns CDR1 MNHEY and CDR2 SVGEGT. The CDR3 protein is CASSSQGRYEQYF. The CDR3 DNA follows: TGTGCCAGCAGTTCACAGGGTCGGTACGAGCAGTACTTC.

This clonotype showed up just a few times. J is TRBJ2-5 and V is TRBV10-3; the D gene is possibly TRBD2 (6 bases). The CDR3 spans 13 residues. V was cut by 7 bases and J by 7 bases, with 16 bases left in between. Germline V gene sequence: CDR1 ENHRY, CDR2 SYGVKD. CDR3 region: CAIKGPGEGTQYF. CDR3 coding DNA: TGTGCCATCAAAGGTCCGGGAGAGGGGACCCAGTACTTC.

This clonotype counts as medium-sized. CDR3 protein: CASSLQGSPLHF. In nucleotides, the CDR3 is TGTGCCAGCAGCTTACAGGGGTCACCCCTCCACTTT. V and J are TRBV11-3 and TRBJ1-6; a possible D gene is TRBD1 (6 bases). The CDR3 contains 12 residues. CDR1 is SGHNT and CDR2 is YENEEA in the germline V gene. Trimming pared 2 bases from V and 10 bases from J, leaving 6 bases between.

V gene TRBV15 combines with J gene TRBJ2-6; the match to TRBD1 covers 10 bases. The trim removed 3 bases at V and 2 bases at J, leaving 4 bases unmatched. Germline V gives CDR1 LNHNV, CDR2 YYDKDF (reference sequence). This CDR3 is 17 amino acids long. The CDR3 DNA reads as TGTGCCACCAGCAGTCGGACAGGGGGGCCTGGGGCCAACGTCCTGACTTTC. Translated: CATSSRTGGPGANVLTF. The full variable domain, rest sourced from reference TRBV15 and TRBJ2-6, is DAMVIQNPRYQVTQFGKPVTLSCSQTLNHNVMYWYQQKSSQAPKLLFHYYDKDFNNEADTPDNFQSRRPNTSFCFLDIRSPGLGDTAMYLCATSSRTGGPGANVLTFGAGSRLTVL.

This clonotype was recorded a few times. The rearrangement links TRBV6-1 to TRBJ1-2; D is unresolved. The CDR3 has 14 amino acids. V was shortened by 1 base and J by 4 bases, with 10 bases between the two germline ends. The V gene's germline CDR1 is MNHNS and CDR2 SASEGT. The CDR3 loop reads CASSEGIGAYGYTF. CDR3 DNA sequence: TGTGCCAGCAGTGAAGGGATCGGAGCCTATGGCTACACCTTC.